The 21 T cell receptor beta chains below all came from one sample that was sequenced in a study of metastatic and nonmetastatic thyroid tumors. TCRdb reprocessed the PCR reads via MiXCR. The table includes some 55,000 clones, under 30% detected once. Thyroid surgery was preceded by no treatment in any patient. Sequencing input: blood. These receptor sequences come from a female donor with papillary thyroid cancer or a benign thyroid nodule (not recorded which). Some clones in this sample may be carry-over from other donors' samples.

The chain is built from TRBV7-9 and TRBJ2-7; D might be TRBD1 (5 bases). This CDR3 contains 13 residues. The germline gives CDR1 SEHNR, CDR2 FQNEAQ (reference sequence). V shed 5 bases and J shed 0 bases, with 8 bases lying between them. The CDR3 bases are TGTGCCAGCAGCCCGGACACCTCCTACGAGCAGTACTTC. It specifies CASSPDTSYEQYF.

This clone was seen more than once but under ten times. The V and J genes are TRBV12-3 or TRBV12-4 and TRBJ2-3, with TRBD2 identical over 8 bases. The ends lost 5 bases at V and 5 bases at J; junction bases unmatched: 6. The CDR3 sequence is 14 residues long. The DNA of the CDR3 is TGTGCCAGCAGTCCCGGGACTAGGTTAGATACGCAGTATTTT. Translated: CASSPGTRLDTQYF.

This clone showed up just a few times. The rearrangement joins TRBV24-1 to TRBJ1-2, with a possible D match to TRBD1 (5 bases). The CDR3 covers 13 residues. From germline, CDR1 is KGHDR and CDR2 SFDVKD. With 10 bases removed from V and 0 bases from J, the gap between germline ends came to 11 bases. The CDR3 sequence is CATSDRANYGYTF. CDR3 nucleotide sequence: TGTGCCACTTCCGACAGAGCTAACTATGGCTACACCTTC.

The chain carries TRBV12-3 or TRBV12-4 and TRBJ2-7; 7 nucleotides line up with TRBD1. This CDR3 is 15 amino acids long. After removal of 7 bases from V and 5 bases from J, the junction contained 14 bases not matched to a gene. The CDR3 DNA reads TGTGCCAGCACCACTTCAACCGGGACAGACCACGAGCAGTACTTC. Translated, it gives CASTTSTGTDHEQYF.

This chain connects TRBV5-6 to TRBJ2-2, with D possibly being TRBD2 (6 bases). Germline values: CDR1 SGHDT, CDR2 YYEEEE. There are 15 residues in the CDR3. With 4 bases removed from V and 4 bases from J, the gap between germline ends came to 14 bases. The CDR3 nucleotides read TGTGCCAGCAGCGTTAGCGGCCGCCCCACCGGGGAGCTGTTTTTT. Its protein is CASSVSGRPTGELFF.

With regard to this clone: The junction differs from germline at one of its ends, possibly a read error. The same CDR3 arises from other DNA sequences in this sample as well. The chain is built from TRBV11-3 and TRBJ2-3; 10 bases are a match to TRBD1. The germline V gene has CDR1 SGHNT and CDR2 YENEEA. The CDR3 is made up of 15 amino acids. CDR3 DNA: TGTGCCAGCAGCCCTAGACAGGGGGCCACAGACACGCAGTATTTT. This codes for CASSPRQGATDTQYF.

The chain couples TRBV5-1 to TRBJ2-7; D remains unclear. The CDR3 runs to 15 residues. Trimming took off 4 bases at V and 3 bases at J, with 17 bases between the two ends. Germline V CDR1 and CDR2: SGHRS, YFSETQ. Here the CDR3 DNA reads TGCGCCAGCAGCCCACAACAGATCTCCGGCTACGAGCAGTACTTC. Its protein product is CASSPQQISGYEQYF. The full variable domain, in which reference TRBV5-1 and TRBJ2-7 provide the parts outside the CDR3, is KAGVTQTPRYLIKTRGQQVTLSCSPISGHRSVSWYQQTPGQGLQFLFEYFSETQRNKGNFPGRFSGRQFSNSRSEMNVSTLELGDSALYLCASSPQQISGYEQYFGPGTRLTVT.

This clone was detected only a few times. The chain links TRBV6-1 to TRBJ2-2, with D possibly matching TRBD2 (5 bases). V was pared by 6 bases and J by 5 bases, with 10 bases between. Looked up from germline, CDR1 is MNHNS and CDR2 is SASEGT. The CDR3 spans 13 residues. CDR3 coding DNA: TGTGCCAGCAGGCGGACTGATACCGGGGAGCTGTTTTTT. This sequence encodes CASRRTDTGELFF.

This clone was seen only a few times. J is TRBJ2-7 and V is TRBV6-1, with D perhaps being TRBD1 or TRBD2 (6 bases each). CDR3 length: 13 amino acids. Germline loops: CDR1 MNHNS, CDR2 SASEGT. V was pared by 7 bases and J by 5 bases, with 15 bases between. CDR3: CASKRAGVHEQYF. The CDR3 DNA follows: TGTGCCAGCAAGCGGGCAGGGGTCCACGAGCAGTACTTC.

This chain connects TRBV5-1 to TRBJ2-3, with a possible D match to TRBD1 (8 bases). The CDR3 has 15 amino acids. V was cut by 4 bases and J by 4 bases, with 16 bases left in between. The germline V gene encodes CDR1 SGHRS and CDR2 YFSETQ. The CDR3 sequence is CASSLDRGGPDTQYF. The CDR3 DNA sequence: TGCGCCAGCAGCCTAGACAGGGGAGGGCCAGATACGCAGTATTTT.

The chain combines TRBV30 with TRBJ2-7, with TRBD1 matching 8 bases. Germline V CDR1 and CDR2: GTSNPN, SVGIG (reference sequence). The CDR3 loop spans 15 amino acids. With 4 bases clipped from V and 4 bases from J, the junction kept 12 bases outside the gene matches. DNA of the CDR3: TGTGCCTGGAAATCCCCCTGGACAGGGCCTTACGAGCAGTACTTC. This sequence encodes CAWKSPWTGPYEQYF.

CDR3 in amino acids: CASTLGGAGTGANVLTF. The CDR3 DNA reads as TGTGCCAGCACCCTCGGCGGGGCAGGAACTGGGGCCAACGTCCTGACTTTC. This chain connects TRBV28 to TRBJ2-6; TRBD2 is a possible D gene (6 bases). The CDR3 covers 17 residues. With 7 bases removed from V and 2 bases from J, the gap between germline ends came to 18 bases. Germline-derived CDR1 and CDR2 are MDHEN and SYDVKM.

This chain joins TRBV5-1 and TRBJ1-6; D is possibly TRBD1 (5 bases). CDR3 length: 14 amino acids. V was clipped by 4 bases and J by 5 bases, with 10 bases between them. From germline, CDR1 is SGHRS and CDR2 YFSETQ. In DNA form, the CDR3 reads TGCGCCAGCAGCCGTTCAGGGAATAATTCACCCCTCCACTTT. Residues: CASSRSGNNSPLHF. Full variable domain (missing parts from reference TRBV5-1 and TRBJ1-6): KAGVTQTPRYLIKTRGQQVTLSCSPISGHRSVSWYQQTPGQGLQFLFEYFSETQRNKGNFPGRFSGRQFSNSRSEMNVSTLELGDSALYLCASSRSGNNSPLHFGNGTRLTVT.

The chain carries TRBV13 and TRBJ2-3; no definite D call. V dropped 0 bases and J dropped 4 bases, with 5 bases sitting between them. The germline CDR1 and CDR2 sequences are PRHDT and FYEKMQ (reference sequence). This CDR3 has 13 residues. The CDR3 nucleotides are TGTGCCAGCAGCTTAGGTGGCTCAGATACGCAGTATTTT. Protein sequence: CASSLGGSDTQYF.

This clone ranks as medium-sized. J is TRBJ2-1 and V is TRBV6-1, with unresolved D. Trimming cost V 7 bases and J 1 base, with 11 bases left between them. In germline, CDR1 is MNHNS, CDR2 SASEGT. The CDR3 is 14 residues long. For the CDR3, the DNA is TGTGCCAGCACCCGGGCTAGATCCTACAATGAGCAGTTCTTC. It specifies CASTRARSYNEQFF.

The chain uses TRBV19 and TRBJ1-1; D unresolved. The CDR3 spans 15 residues. V lost 6 bases, J lost 0 bases, and 14 bases lay in between. The germline gives CDR1 LNHDA, CDR2 SQIVND (reference sequence). The CDR3 coding sequence is TGTGCCAGTAGCTTGAACGCAGGATTGAACACTGAAGCTTTCTTT. This codes for CASSLNAGLNTEAFF.

This clone appeared a few times. The chain is built from TRBV6-1 and TRBJ2-3; 12 nucleotides align to TRBD1. The CDR3 runs 15 residues. Trimming at V came to 6 bases and at J to 6 bases, leaving 7 bases not matched to a gene. CDR1 is MNHNS and CDR2 is SASEGT in the germline V gene. The CDR3 nucleotides read TGTGCCAGCAGGGGGACAGGGGGCGCTTGTGATACGCAGTATTTT. It translates to CASRGTGGACDTQYF.

This clone appeared a few times. V is TRBV28 and J is TRBJ2-7; no firm D call. The ends were cut back, 6 bases at V and 3 bases at J, with 15 bases in the middle. The germline V gene encodes CDR1 MDHEN and CDR2 SYDVKM. CDR3 length equals 14 residues. The CDR3 loop reads CASSPDGPRYEQYF. The CDR3 DNA follows: TGTGCCAGCAGCCCTGACGGGCCCCGCTACGAGCAGTACTTC.

This clone was seen only a few times. The V call is TRBV28, the J call TRBJ1-2; 8 bases line up with TRBD1. Germline loops: CDR1 MDHEN, CDR2 SYDVKM. The CDR3 is 14 amino acids. The V gene end was trimmed by 3 bases and the J gene end by 5 bases; junction bases not matched to a gene: 5. The CDR3 DNA follows: TGTGCCAGCAGTTTCTCGACAGGGGCGTATGGCTACACCTTC. It codes for CASSFSTGAYGYTF.

This clone was observed a few times. This chain links TRBV6-1 with TRBJ2-3; TRBD2 aligns across 10 bases. With V trimmed by 5 bases and J by 1 base, 3 bases remained unmatched. This CDR3 contains 15 residues. Germline CDR1 MNHNS, CDR2 SASEGT. Here the CDR3 DNA reads TGTGCCAGCAGTCCGAGCGGGGGGGGCACAGATACGCAGTATTTT. Protein: CASSPSGGGTDTQYF.

The chain combines TRBV6-2 or TRBV6-3 with TRBJ2-6; a weak D match, TRBD2 (6 bases). V dropped 1 base and J dropped 0 bases, with 16 bases sitting between them. Germline V lookup: CDR1 MNHEY, CDR2 SVGEGT. This CDR3 has 19 amino acids. CDR3 bases: TGTGCCAGCAGTTACTTCGTAGGGAGGTCCCGCTCTGGGGCCAACGTCCTGACTTTC. It encodes CASSYFVGRSRSGANVLTF.